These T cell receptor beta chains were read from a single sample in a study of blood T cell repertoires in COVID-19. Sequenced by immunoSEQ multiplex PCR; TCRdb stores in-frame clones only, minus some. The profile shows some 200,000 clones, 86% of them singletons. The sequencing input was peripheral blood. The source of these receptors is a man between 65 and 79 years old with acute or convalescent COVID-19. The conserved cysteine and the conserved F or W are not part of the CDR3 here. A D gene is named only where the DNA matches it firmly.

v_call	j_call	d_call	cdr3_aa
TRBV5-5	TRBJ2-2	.	ASSLAVTRNRITGELF
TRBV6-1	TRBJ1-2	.	ASSEASYSYGYT
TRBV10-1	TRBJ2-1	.	ASSSNDREVSDEQF
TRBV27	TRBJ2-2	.	ASSLLDTGELF
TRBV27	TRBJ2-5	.	ASSFLPGAQETQY
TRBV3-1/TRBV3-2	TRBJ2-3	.	ASSRRSLYTDTQY
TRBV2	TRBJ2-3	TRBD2	ASIRLADTDTQY
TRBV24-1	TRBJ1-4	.	ATSDPEATNEKLF
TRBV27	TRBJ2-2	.	ASSLSPAPLNTGELF
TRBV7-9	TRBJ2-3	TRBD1	ASSDRGDTQY
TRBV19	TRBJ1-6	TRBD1	ASSITGEDSPLH
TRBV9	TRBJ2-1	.	ASSTTGTLRANEQF
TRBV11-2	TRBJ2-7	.	ASGPSSYEQY
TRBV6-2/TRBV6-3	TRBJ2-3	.	ASSYSDRSRASTDTQY
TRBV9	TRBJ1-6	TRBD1	ASSSETGISPLH
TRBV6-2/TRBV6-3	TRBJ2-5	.	ASSQRETQY
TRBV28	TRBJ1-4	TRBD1	ASSSGQGSREKLF
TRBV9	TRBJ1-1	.	ASSVDVGGGNTEAF
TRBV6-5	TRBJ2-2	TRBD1	ASTRGLGAGELF
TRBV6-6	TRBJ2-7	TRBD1	ASSSGTGLPYEQY
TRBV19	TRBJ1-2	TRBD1	ASSIIGTGVFGYT
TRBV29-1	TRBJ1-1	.	SGTSGVNTEAF
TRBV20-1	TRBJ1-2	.	SASFLGYT
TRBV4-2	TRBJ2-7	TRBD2	ASSPGGSAYEQY
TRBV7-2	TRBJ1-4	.	ASGPKGRGEKLF